These 18 T cell receptor beta chains originate from one sample sequenced in a study of blood T cells in healthy people across ages. For the second PCR, which ran for about 6 to 11 cycles, a sample-barcoded 5' primer and a J-beta primer mix were used. A single record per CDR3 protein comes from TCRdb applying MiXCR to the 5' RACE reads. The sample lists fewer than 1.5 million distinct CDR3 sequences; around two fifths were seen once. The sequenced sample consisted of blood. The receptors come from a young woman in good health.

In this sample, this clonotype turned up a few times. This chain uses TRBV7-8 with TRBJ2-7; the D is unclear. V was clipped by 1 base and J by 3 bases, with 13 bases between them. Per the germline V gene, CDR1 is SGHVS and CDR2 is FQNEAQ. This CDR3 has 15 residues. CDR3 in amino acids: CASSLGGLGSYEQYF. The CDR3 DNA sequence: TGTGCCAGCAGCTTAGGGGGTCTAGGAAGCTACGAGCAGTACTTC.

The rearrangement links TRBV6-6 to TRBJ2-1, with TRBD2 matching over 8 bases. The CDR3 is made up of 16 amino acids. The trim removed 5 bases at V and 6 bases at J, leaving 12 bases unmatched. Germline V lookup: CDR1 MNHNY, CDR2 SVGAGI (reference sequence). Written as DNA, the CDR3 is TGTGCCAGCAGTCCGATAGGCAGCGGGAGACCCAATGAGCAGTTCTTC. Its translation: CASSPIGSGRPNEQFF.

This clonotype showed up just once. The chain has TRBV15 and TRBJ2-5; D may correspond to TRBD1 or TRBD2 (5 bases each). V was cut by 3 bases and J by 0 bases, with 11 bases left in between. The CDR3 is 15 residues long. Germline CDR1 is LNHNV and CDR2 is YYDKDF (reference sequence). The CDR3, as DNA: TGTGCCACCAGCAGGAGCGAGGGGTACCAAGAGACCCAGTACTTC. Its translation is CATSRSEGYQETQYF. Variable domain in full (rest from reference TRBV15 and TRBJ2-5): DAMVIQNPRYQVTQFGKPVTLSCSQTLNHNVMYWYQQKSSQAPKLLFHYYDKDFNNEADTPDNFQSRRPNTSFCFLDIRSPGLGDTAMYLCATSRSEGYQETQYFGPGTRLLVL.

The V and J genes are TRBV2 and TRBJ2-5; 10 bases fit TRBD2. The DNA matches TRBJ2-7 better at its end, which makes the J call doubtful. The length of the CDR3 is 15 residues. The germline V gene encodes CDR1 SNHLY and CDR2 FYNNEI. The CDR3, as DNA: TGTGCCAGCAAGAGTGAGCGGGGGGGCCAGTACGAGCAGTACTTC. The encoded protein is CASKSERGGQYEQYF.

V and J are TRBV6-6 and TRBJ2-1; D not resolved. V was trimmed by 0 bases and J by 2 bases, leaving 8 bases between them. Germline V gene sequence: CDR1 MNHNY, CDR2 SVGAGI (reference sequence). This CDR3 is 15 amino acids long. CDR3 region: CASSYSAAAYNEQFF. In nucleotides, the CDR3 is TGTGCCAGCAGTTACTCCGCGGCAGCCTACAATGAGCAGTTCTTC.

This sequence joins TRBV20-1 and TRBJ2-1, with TRBD2 as a possible D gene (7 bases). The germline V gene encodes CDR1 DFQATT and CDR2 SNEGSKA (reference sequence). CDR3 size: 15 residues. Trimming took 4 bases from V and 7 from J, leaving 20 bases between them. The CDR3 DNA follows: TGCAGTGCTACTCTAAGGAGGGAGGGGGGGAATGAGCAGTTCTTC. Translated, it gives CSATLRREGGNEQFF.

This clonotype was detected a few times. The chain is built from TRBV4-1 and TRBJ2-5; tentative D call: TRBD1 (6 bases). This CDR3 is built from 17 residues. Germline V gives CDR1 MGHRA, CDR2 YSYEKL. The V gene lost 3 bases and the J gene lost 1 base, with 18 bases spanning the gap. CDR3 sequence: CASSQDTGSGAQETQYF. In DNA form, the CDR3 reads TGCGCCAGCAGCCAGGATACAGGGAGTGGGGCCCAAGAGACCCAGTACTTC.

The V gene is TRBV20-1, the J gene TRBJ1-6, with TRBD1 as a possible D gene (5 bases). CDR1 and CDR2 (germline): DFQATT, SNEGSKA (reference sequence). Trimming stripped 5 bases from V and 8 bases from J, with 13 bases between. The CDR3 has 13 amino acids. CDR3 loop: CSAQGQFHSPLHF. The CDR3 DNA sequence: TGCAGTGCTCAGGGCCAATTTCATTCACCCCTCCACTTT.

This clonotype showed up just a few times. V gene TRBV6-1 combines with J gene TRBJ1-1; TRBD1 is a possible D gene (6 bases). CDR3 length: 14 amino acids. Trimming left V 2 bases short and J 3 bases short, with 10 bases between. Germline values: CDR1 MNHNS, CDR2 SASEGT. DNA of the CDR3: TGTGCCAGCAGTGAACAGGGGTCTTACACTGAAGCTTTCTTT. Protein product: CASSEQGSYTEAFF.

The V call is TRBV10-3, the J call TRBJ2-1, with TRBD2 as a possible D gene (5 bases). This CDR3 has 15 amino acids. Germline CDR1 ENHRY, CDR2 SYGVKD. The V end lost 0 bases, the J end lost 8 bases, and 14 bases lay between the germline ends. For the CDR3, the DNA is TGTGCCATCAGTGAGTCGAAATTAGCCGGGGATGAGCAGTTCTTC. It encodes CAISESKLAGDEQFF.

V is TRBV5-1 and J is TRBJ2-1; TRBD2 matches 8 bases. CDR3 length: 18 amino acids. V shed 3 bases, J shed 1 base, and the junction held 12 bases outside the gene matches. Germline V gene data show CDR1 as SGHRS and CDR2 as YFSETQ. CDR3 in DNA: TGCGCCAGCAGCTCCCCCTCTGAAGCGGGAGCGTCCTACAATGAGCAGTTCTTC. Amino acids: CASSSPSEAGASYNEQFF.

This clonotype was found a few times. The rearrangement links TRBV29-1 to TRBJ2-2, with TRBD1 matching 9 bases. CDR1 is SQVTM and CDR2 is ANQGSEA in the germline V gene. The ends lost 6 bases at V and 5 bases at J; junction bases unmatched: 16. This CDR3 has 17 amino acids. CDR3 amino acids: CSVPGLRDRVLTGELFF. The CDR3 DNA reads TGCAGCGTCCCGGGTCTGCGGGACAGGGTCTTGACCGGGGAGCTGTTTTTT.

This chain joins TRBV27 and TRBJ1-2; D is uncertain. V lost 4 bases and J 5 bases, leaving 11 bases between the germline ends. The CDR3 consists of 13 residues. Germline V gives CDR1 MNHEY, CDR2 SMNVEV (reference sequence). The CDR3 DNA sequence: TGTGCCAGCAGTTCCGGACGGTTATATGGCTACACCTTC. It is translated as CASSSGRLYGYTF.

As DNA, the CDR3 is TGTGCCATCAGTGAGTCGAAATCCGGGGCAATGAACACCGGGGAGCTGTTTTTT. It specifies CAISESKSGAMNTGELFF. This chain connects TRBV10-3 to TRBJ2-2; either TRBD1 or TRBD2 may supply D (5 bases each). This CDR3 has 18 amino acids. Trimming took 0 bases from V and 1 from J, leaving 15 bases between them. Germline V gene data show CDR1 as ENHRY and CDR2 as SYGVKD.

This clonotype was seen only a few times. V and J are TRBV4-1 and TRBJ2-7, with 7 bases that match TRBD2. The germline CDR1 and CDR2 sequences are MGHRA and YSYEKL. This CDR3 region has 14 residues. Trimming cost V 4 bases and J 0 bases; bases outside gene matches: 3. CDR3 DNA: TGCGCCAGCAGCCGCACTAGCGACTCCTACGAGCAGTACTTC. Protein: CASSRTSDSYEQYF.

The chain carries TRBV12-3 or TRBV12-4 and TRBJ2-1; D not certain. The end of the DNA aligns better with TRBJ2-7, so the J call may be wrong. The CDR3 contains 13 residues. CDR3 in amino acids: CASSLFSYNEQYF. The CDR3 DNA sequence: TGTGCCAGCAGTTTGTTCTCCTACAATGAGCAGTACTTC.

Points on this clonotype: A much larger clone is a single base away; this may be a read error. The chain has TRBV2 and TRBJ1-2, with D hard to call. This CDR3 has 12 amino acids. CDR1 is SNHLY and CDR2 is FYNNEI in the germline V gene. V lost 1 base and J 6 bases, leaving 6 bases between the germline ends. Here the CDR3 reads CASSEGLHGYTF. The CDR3 bases are TGTGCCAGCAGTGAAGGGCTCCATGGCTACACCTTC. The full variable domain, in which reference TRBV2 and TRBJ1-2 provide the parts outside the CDR3, is EPEVTQTPSHQVTQMGQEVILRCVPISNHLYFYWYRQILGQKVEFLVSFYNNEISEKSEIFDDQFSVERPDGSNFTLKIRSTKLEDSAMYFCASSEGLHGYTFGSGTRLTVV.

This clonotype was detected a few times. The chain joins TRBV7-2 to TRBJ2-1; 7 bases align to TRBD2. Per germline, CDR1 SGHTA and CDR2 FQGNSA. V shed 6 bases, J shed 7 bases, and the junction held 18 bases outside the gene matches. CDR3 length equals 17 residues. DNA for the CDR3: TGTGCCAGCAGACCCTATCTAGCGGAGGGACGCGGAAATGAGCAGTTCTTC. Translated: CASRPYLAEGRGNEQFF.